This T cell receptor (beta chain) was retrieved from a study of blood T cell repertoires in COVID-19. This CDR3 is built from 15 residues. V trimming: 5 bases; J trimming: 5 bases; junction bases outside the gene matches: 9. Per the germline V gene, CDR1 is SGHAT and CDR2 is FQNNGV. Generated by immunoSEQ multiplex PCR, the TCRdb table keeps only in-frame clones and is missing some. The table lists 200,000 to 300,000 clones, about 82% of them singletons. This sequence joins TRBV11-2 and TRBJ1-5; 7 positions agree with TRBD1. Sequenced sample: PBMCs or T cells enriched from blood (not recorded which). This clonotype was obtained from a woman aged 45-65 years who had recovered from COVID-19. CDR3 nucleotides: TGTGCCAGCAGCACCTACAGGGGAAAGGATCAGCCCCAGCATTTT. The encoded protein is CASSTYRGKDQPQHF. Full variable domain (missing parts from reference TRBV11-2 and TRBJ1-5): EAGVAQSPRYKIIEKRQSVAFWCNPISGHATLYWYQQILGQGPKLLIQFQNNGVVDDSQLPKDRFSAERLKGVDSTLKIQPAKLEDSAVYLCASSTYRGKDQPQHFGDGTRLSIL.